This T cell receptor (beta chain) came from a study of cytomegalovirus exposure and HLA in healthy donors. Study context: Previous work identified around 120 million unique TCR beta sequences from about 179 million T cells.

The PCR ran on 60 Vbeta and 13 Jbeta primers. Assay used: immunoSEQ multiplex PCR; TCRdb lists only in-frame clones, some missing. The sample lists roughly 250,000 clones, about 83% occurring once. Only a few counts were recorded for this clone. Its target is unknown. This CDR3 is built from 16 residues. J gave up 5 bases and V 6 bases, and 9 bases lay outside the gene matches. Germline V lookup: CDR1 LGHNA, CDR2 YNFKEQ. Study outcomes and limitations: A few chains tied to CMV proved CMV antigen-specific in vitro. The listing of roughly 160 TCR beta chains classed them as cytomegalovirus-associated.

J is TRBJ1-4 and V is TRBV4-2; 10 bases match TRBD1. Sequenced material: PBMCs. This clonotype was obtained from a woman in her thirties or forties in good health and CMV-seropositive. The CDR3: CASSLGGQGTNEKLFF. CDR3 DNA: TGTGCCAGCAGTCTGGGGGGACAGGGGACAAATGAAAAACTGTTTTTT.